These T cell receptor beta chains were read from a single sample in a study of blood T cell repertoires in COVID-19. Assay used: immunoSEQ multiplex PCR; TCRdb lists only in-frame clones, some missing. Among 70,000 to 90,000 clones listed, 65% to 90% were seen once. The sequencing input was peripheral blood. These TCRs come from a man aged 50 to 59 with COVID-19, enrolled during active disease. The CDR3 runs from the conserved cysteine through the conserved F or W. A D gene is named only where the DNA matches it firmly. Only some rows state a clone size, as once, few, many or a class for expanded clones.

D gene | J gene | clone size | V gene | CDR3 protein | CDR3 DNA
NA | TRBJ2-7 | NA | TRBV6-5 | CASKDSSSYEQYF | TGTGCCAGTAAAGACAGCTCCTCCTACGAGCAGTACTTC
NA | TRBJ2-1 | NA | TRBV2 | CASSGQYNEQFF | TGTGCCAGCAGTGGACAGTACAATGAGCAGTTCTTC
NA | TRBJ2-3 | NA | TRBV28 | CASSPLDESGDTQYF | TGTGCCAGCAGTCCCTTGGATGAATCAGGTGATACGCAGTATTTT
NA | TRBJ1-1 | NA | TRBV7-2 | CASSAQGNTEAFF | TGTGCCAGCAGCGCACAGGGGAACACTGAAGCTTTCTTT
TRBD1 | TRBJ2-7 | NA | TRBV9 | CASSPAGQGTYEQYF | TGTGCCAGCAGCCCAGCGGGACAGGGAACCTACGAGCAGTACTTC
NA | TRBJ2-7 | NA | TRBV7-8 | CASSRPGSLGAYEQYF | TGTGCCAGCAGCCGGCCAGGCAGTCTGGGCGCCTACGAGCAGTACTTC
NA | TRBJ1-2 | NA | TRBV7-2 | CASSLLDRALLDYYTF | TGTGCCAGCAGCTTATTAGACAGAGCTCTTCTGGATTACTACACCTTC
TRBD1 | TRBJ2-7 | NA | TRBV28 | CASSTGQPWEQYF | TGTGCCAGCAGTACGGGACAGCCCTGGGAGCAGTACTTC
TRBD2 | TRBJ2-1 | NA | TRBV27 | CASRSGTSGYNEQFF | TGTGCCAGCAGGTCCGGGACTAGCGGCTACAATGAGCAGTTCTTC
NA | TRBJ1-4 | NA | TRBV6-2/TRBV6-3 | CASSYSQGAPNEKLFF | TGTGCCAGCAGTTACTCGCAAGGAGCACCTAATGAAAAACTGTTTTTT
NA | TRBJ2-7 | NA | TRBV7-2 | CASSRSRDSYEQYF | TGTGCCAGCAGCAGGAGTCGGGACTCCTACGAGCAGTACTTC
NA | TRBJ2-7 | NA | TRBV20-1 | CSASVPGNYEQYF | TGCAGTGCTAGTGTCCCGGGGAACTACGAGCAGTACTTC
NA | TRBJ2-3 | few | TRBV25-1 | CASSGSADTQYF | TGTGCCAGCAGTGGGAGCGCAGATACGCAGTATTTT